This T cell receptor beta chain was captured in a study of blood T cell repertoires in COVID-19. In the study overall: From T cells, B-cell-depleted T cells, or PBMCs came the material, which was cDNA or gDNA.

The protocol was immunoSEQ multiplex PCR, while the TCRdb copy is restricted to in-frame clones and leaves out a portion. There are approximately 670,000 clones in the sample; about 90% occur only once, and about 0.24% lies in the top ten. The CDR3 has 12 amino acids. Germline assignment: CDR1 LNHDA and CDR2 SQIVND (reference sequence). With 6 bases clipped from V and 3 bases from J, the junction kept 1 base outside the gene matches. Sequences were obtained from peripheral blood. The clonotype comes from a woman between 18 and 30 years old with acute or convalescent COVID-19. This chain joins TRBV19 and TRBJ1-1, with 7 bases fitting TRBD1. The CDR3 here is CASRQGYTEAFF. The CDR3 DNA is TGTGCCAGTAGACAGGGGTACACTGAAGCTTTCTTT.